The T cell receptor beta chain described here comes from a study of Graves' ophthalmopathy and Graves' hyperthyroidism. This clonotype has more than one count but fewer than ten. In germline, CDR1 is SGHKS, CDR2 YYEKEE (reference sequence). The CDR3 runs 16 residues. The V end lost 3 bases, the J end lost 0 bases, and 15 bases lay between the germline ends. From RNA, the CDR3 regions of TCR beta chains were amplified and sequenced. HTBI primers primed a first-round RT-PCR, and a second-round multiplex PCR followed. In TCRdb, the multiplex PCR reads were re-called with MiXCR into one record per CDR3 protein. The sample yields about 550,000 distinct CDR3 sequences, 35% to 40% seen once.

Sequences were obtained from peripheral blood or thyroid tissue (not recorded which). The clonotype was recovered from an adult man with Graves' hyperthyroidism. The chain joins TRBV5-5 to TRBJ1-1; D uncertain. CDR3 nucleotide sequence: TGTGCCAGCAGCTCCCGATCCCTACACGTGAACACTGAAGCTTTCTTT. Protein product: CASSSRSLHVNTEAFF.